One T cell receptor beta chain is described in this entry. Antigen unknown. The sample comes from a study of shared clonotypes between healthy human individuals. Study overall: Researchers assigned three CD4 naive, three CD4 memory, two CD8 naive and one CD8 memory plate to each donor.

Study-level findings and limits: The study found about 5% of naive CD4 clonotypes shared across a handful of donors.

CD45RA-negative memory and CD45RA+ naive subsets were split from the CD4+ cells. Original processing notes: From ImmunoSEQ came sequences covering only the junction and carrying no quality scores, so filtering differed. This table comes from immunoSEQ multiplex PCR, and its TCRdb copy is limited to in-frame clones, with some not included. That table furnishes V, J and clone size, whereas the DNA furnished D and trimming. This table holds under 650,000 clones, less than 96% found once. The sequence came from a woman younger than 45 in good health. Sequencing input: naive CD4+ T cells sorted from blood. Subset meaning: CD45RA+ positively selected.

CDR3 DNA sequence: TGTGCCAGCAGCGACAGGGGAGGGAATTCACCCCTCCACTTT. Amino acids: CASSDRGGNSPLHF. The chain has TRBV9 and TRBJ1-6; 7 bases line up with TRBD1. This CDR3 contains 14 residues. V shed 3 bases, J shed 7 bases, and the junction held 4 bases outside the gene matches. CDR1 and CDR2 (germline): SGDLS, YYNGEE.